This T cell receptor (beta chain) was documented in a study of T cell responses to AZD1222 COVID-19 vaccine. Study findings and constraints: Repertoires in all cases were sampled only once the peak T cell response had passed. With dominance at 160-218 and 743-854, vaccine-associated CD4 TCRs spanned spike. Females made up more of the donors, who were largely white British, and clonal diversity may have come out too low.

The CDR3 is 13 amino acids. Trimming stripped 0 bases from V and 6 bases from J, with 10 bases between. Germline V gene data show CDR1 as SGHRS and CDR2 as YFSETQ. Some clones are missing from TCRdb's copy, which holds only in-frame ones; the method was immunoSEQ multiplex PCR. The data contain approximately 67,000 clones, nearly 90% of them singletons. About this clone itself: Its specificity is unknown.

The receptor comes from an adult who received the AZD1222 COVID-19 vaccine. The material sequenced was peripheral blood, taken 28 days after the second AZD1222 dose. The chain recombines TRBV5-1 with TRBJ2-7; a possible D gene is TRBD2 (6 bases). The CDR3 loop reads CASSLVLGGEQYF. The CDR3 coding sequence is TGCGCCAGCAGCTTGGTTCTGGGGGGCGAGCAGTACTTC.